This entry features one T cell receptor (beta chain) sequence. The target of this receptor is not known. Base-call qualities are not available, and no considerably larger clone is one nucleotide away. The sample comes from a study of blood T cell repertoires in COVID-19 (dated by TCRdb to about 2020). Regarding the complete study: Collaborator samples came from the United States, Italy and Spain and covered acute and convalescent phases of COVID-19. The prospective study material was composed of cDNA or gDNA derived from T cells, B-cell-depleted T cells, or PBMCs. Subjects who had been exposed to COVID-19, were actively infected with it, or had recovered from it provided the deeply sampled blood TCRbeta repertoires that made up the dataset. A freely available public database, intended as a resource for researchers studying the immune response to SARS-CoV-2, is where the repertoires were released. Samples came from the ongoing ImmuneRACE study (first 160 participants) plus 1,254 subjects from 6 global collaborators. The sample metadata nearly always contained a de-identified subject ID, COVID-19 status, age in years and sex. Where available, HLA class I and class II types were obtained from metadata supplied by the sample provider rather than from assay-based typing. What the work shows at the level of the full study, not this receptor alone: The amount of clinical and demographic metadata varied by source and participant and was provided uncurated.

Whole blood was collected in K2EDTA tubes by collaborating institutions according to the institutions' own protocols. Collaborator samples were shipped for TCRbeta analysis as frozen whole blood, isolated PBMCs, or DNA extracted from either sample type. V trim: 4 bases; J trim: 3 bases; unmatched bases: 7. The germline V gene provides CDR1 SGHTA and CDR2 FQGNSA. The CDR3, from cysteine to phenylalanine, totals 16 residues. The only DNA kept is the CDR3, 48 bases in frame from the first base. TCRbeta CDR3 regions were amplified from genomic DNA by means of the immunoSEQ Assay, a bias-controlled multiplex PCR. In the paper's pipeline: Within the assay, amplification of reference gene primers was used to estimate how many nucleated cells each sample contained. Sequence reads were collapsed and filtered to measure the absolute abundance of every unique TCRbeta CDR3 rearrangement. For each sample, productive Simpson clonality was calculated by taking the square root of Simpson's diversity index across productive rearrangements. What TCRdb holds here is the immuneACCESS table cut down to in-frame rearrangements. Part of the clones is not present; checked against another copy, under half of the missing clones reflect an unresolved V gene, and the others are unexplained. V, J and clone size derive from that table, while D and trimming were established from the DNA sequence. Across this sample there are around 33,000 clones, with around 75% seen only once. Under 15% of the sample is taken by the ten largest.

The clonotype was recovered from a man older than 75 with active or convalescent COVID-19. The sequencing input was peripheral blood. The V and J genes are TRBV7-2 and TRBJ2-2, with 8 middle bases fitting TRBD1. Here the CDR3 is given as CASSSGQGQYTGELFF. The sequenced DNA is TGTGCCAGCAGCTCAGGACAGGGACAATACACCGGGGAGCTGTTTTTT.